This T cell receptor beta chain appears in the sequencing data of a study of blood T cell repertoires in COVID-19. At the level of the study: There were acute and convalescent COVID-19 samples, and they came from the United States, Italy and Spain. The analysed material was cDNA or gDNA that came from T cells, B-cell-depleted T cells, or PBMCs.

This CDR3 is built from 14 residues. Trimming removed 9 bases from V and 1 base from J, with 15 bases in between. Germline V gene data show CDR1 as MNHNY and CDR2 as SVGAGI (reference sequence). As handled by the study authors: Quantification of nucleated cells was approximated via reference gene primer amplification. Assay used: immunoSEQ multiplex PCR; TCRdb lists only in-frame clones, some missing. The V and J calls and clone size were taken over from that table, and D and trimming were inferred from the DNA. The sample lists around 500,000 clones; roughly 88% were seen once. The sequenced material came from peripheral blood. This TCR was sampled from a human donor in a cohort sampled during active COVID-19. The V and J genes are TRBV6-6 and TRBJ1-2; maybe TRBD1 (5 bases). CDR3: CASQGGGDNYGYTF. The CDR3 DNA reads as TGTGCCAGTCAGGGCGGGGGGGATAACTATGGCTACACCTTC.